What follows is one TCR beta chain and its context. This table comes from immunoSEQ multiplex PCR, and its TCRdb copy is limited to in-frame clones, with some not included. The sample includes a few hundred thousand clones, around 93% of them seen just once. This sample was included in a study of shared T cell receptors in the human thymus. The germline V gene has CDR1 SGHTA and CDR2 FQGNSA. With 4 bases clipped from V and 1 base from J, the junction kept 17 bases outside the gene matches. This CDR3 is 19 amino acids long. This rearrangement joins TRBV7-2 to TRBJ2-3; 7 bases match TRBD2. The TCR was taken from a human donor. The sample consisted of thymocytes. The CDR3 region is CASSSPFQTSRTGTDTQYF. The CDR3 region has the DNA TGTGCCAGCAGCTCCCCCTTCCAGACTAGCCGAACCGGCACAGATACGCAGTATTTT.